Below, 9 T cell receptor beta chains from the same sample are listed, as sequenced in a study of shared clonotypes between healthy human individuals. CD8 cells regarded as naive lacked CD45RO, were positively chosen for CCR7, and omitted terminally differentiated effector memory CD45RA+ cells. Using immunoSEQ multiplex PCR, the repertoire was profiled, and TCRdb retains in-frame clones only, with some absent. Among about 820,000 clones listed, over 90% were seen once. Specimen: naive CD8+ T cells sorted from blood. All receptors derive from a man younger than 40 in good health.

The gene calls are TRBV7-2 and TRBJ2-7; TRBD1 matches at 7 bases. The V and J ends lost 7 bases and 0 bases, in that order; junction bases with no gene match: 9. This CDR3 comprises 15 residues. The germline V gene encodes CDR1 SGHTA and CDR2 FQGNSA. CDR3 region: CASTIRTGGSYEQYF. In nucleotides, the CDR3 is TGTGCCAGCACCATCAGGACAGGCGGCTCCTACGAGCAGTACTTC.

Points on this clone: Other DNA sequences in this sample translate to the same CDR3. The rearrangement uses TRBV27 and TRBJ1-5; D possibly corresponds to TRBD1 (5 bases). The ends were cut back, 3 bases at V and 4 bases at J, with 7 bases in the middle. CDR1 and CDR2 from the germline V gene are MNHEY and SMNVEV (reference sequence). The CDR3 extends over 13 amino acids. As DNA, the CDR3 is TGTGCCAGCAGTTTTACAGGAAATCAGCCCCAGCATTTT. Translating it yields CASSFTGNQPQHF.

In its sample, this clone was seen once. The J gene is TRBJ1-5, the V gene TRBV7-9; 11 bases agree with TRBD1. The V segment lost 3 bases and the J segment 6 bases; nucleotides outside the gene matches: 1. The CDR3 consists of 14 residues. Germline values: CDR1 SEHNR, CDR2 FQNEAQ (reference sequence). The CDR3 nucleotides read TGTGCCAGCAGCTTGGACAGGGGGCGTCAGCCCCAGCATTTT. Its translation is CASSLDRGRQPQHF.

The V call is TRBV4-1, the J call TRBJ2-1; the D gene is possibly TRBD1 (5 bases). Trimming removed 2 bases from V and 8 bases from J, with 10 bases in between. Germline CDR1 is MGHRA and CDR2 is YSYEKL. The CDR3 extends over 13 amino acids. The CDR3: CASSQKIGDEQFF. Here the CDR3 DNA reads TGCGCCAGCAGCCAAAAAATAGGGGATGAGCAGTTCTTC.

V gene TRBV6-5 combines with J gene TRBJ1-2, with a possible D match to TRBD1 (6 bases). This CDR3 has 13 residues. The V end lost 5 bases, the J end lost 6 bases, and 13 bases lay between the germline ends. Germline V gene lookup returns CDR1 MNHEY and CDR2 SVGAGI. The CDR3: CASSQTGPDGYTF. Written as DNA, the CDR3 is TGTGCCAGCAGTCAGACAGGCCCCGATGGCTACACCTTC.

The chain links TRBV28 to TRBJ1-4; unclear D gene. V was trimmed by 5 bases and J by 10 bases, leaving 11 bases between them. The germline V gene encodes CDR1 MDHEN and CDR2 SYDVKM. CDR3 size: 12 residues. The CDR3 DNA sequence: TGTGCCAGCAGTCCCCAAGGACTAAAACTGTTTTTT. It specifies CASSPQGLKLFF.

In nucleotides, the CDR3 is TGTGCCAGCAGTCTGCCACGACAGGGGGTGAACTACGAGCAGTACTTC. This codes for CASSLPRQGVNYEQYF. The genes are TRBV28 and TRBJ2-7; TRBD1 agrees at 9 bases. Germline trimming cut 5 bases from V and 3 bases from J; bases unmatched to any gene: 11. The germline V gene encodes CDR1 MDHEN and CDR2 SYDVKM. This CDR3 comprises 16 residues.

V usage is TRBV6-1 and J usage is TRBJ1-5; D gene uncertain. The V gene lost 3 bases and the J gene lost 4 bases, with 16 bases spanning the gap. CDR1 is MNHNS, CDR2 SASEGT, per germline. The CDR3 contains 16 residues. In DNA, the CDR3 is TGTGCCAGCAGTGAGATGACACGGATGCCTAATCAGCCCCAGCATTTT. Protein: CASSEMTRMPNQPQHF.

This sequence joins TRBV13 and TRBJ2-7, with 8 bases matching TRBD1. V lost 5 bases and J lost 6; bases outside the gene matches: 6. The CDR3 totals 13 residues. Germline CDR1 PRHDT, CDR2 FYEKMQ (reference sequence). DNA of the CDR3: TGTGCCAGCAGCCGAGGACAGGGCTTCGAGCAGTACTTC. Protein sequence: CASSRGQGFEQYF.